This T cell receptor beta chain was captured in a study of CD8+ T cells in alopecia areata. Findings and caveats of the study: Researchers report lesional scalp, most notably alopecia totalis/universalis, outstripped normal scalp in clonality. Scalp data also include sequences from resident alphabeta T cells of normal skin. Clarity of TCR sharing across patients fell short of that in mice, possibly HLA-related.

Regarding this clone: No antigen is known for it.

It was cDNA, reverse transcribed from extracted RNA, that served as the sequencing template. The protocol was immunoSEQ multiplex PCR, while the TCRdb copy is restricted to in-frame clones and leaves out a portion. The data contain about 200,000 clones, around three fifths of them singletons. The CDR3 extends over 15 amino acids. Germline lookup yields CDR1 MNHEY and CDR2 SMNVEV (reference sequence). Trimming removed 4 bases from V and 5 bases from J; junction bases left unmatched: 11. This sequence originates from a human donor in good health. The V gene is TRBV27, the J gene TRBJ2-7; TRBD2 aligns across 7 bases. The sequenced sample was CD8+ T cells sorted from blood. The CDR3 DNA is TGTGCCAGCAGTTCCCCTCGAGCGGGGTTTCACGAGCAGTACTTC. Its translation: CASSSPRAGFHEQYF.